Many counts were recorded for the clone carrying this T cell receptor beta chain. The antigen is not known. The team produced cDNA through 5'RACE using 10-nucleotide random UMIs. TCRdb used MiXCR to reprocess the 5' RACE reads, holding one entry per CDR3 protein. This sample carries about 58,000 distinct CDR3 sequences, less than 2.5% of them seen once, and the ten largest clones take approximately 3%. V was trimmed by 3 bases and J by 0 bases, leaving 18 bases between them. There are 17 residues in the CDR3. Germline assignment: CDR1 MNHEY and CDR2 SMNVEV (reference sequence). This specimen belongs to a study of neurological immune-mediated disorders. Overall study findings and caveats: Phylogenetic grouping put 18 of 34 multiple sclerosis patients' repertoires into one related-CDR3 cluster, a possible signature.

This chain uses TRBV27 with TRBJ2-7, with a weak D call TRBD1 (6 bases). This clonotype was sampled from a man aged 45-65 years with multiple sclerosis. The specimen was PBMCs. Here the CDR3 DNA reads TGTGCCAGCAGTTTCCGCCCCCCGGGACAAAACTCCTACGAGCAGTACTTC. This gives the protein CASSFRPPGQNSYEQYF.